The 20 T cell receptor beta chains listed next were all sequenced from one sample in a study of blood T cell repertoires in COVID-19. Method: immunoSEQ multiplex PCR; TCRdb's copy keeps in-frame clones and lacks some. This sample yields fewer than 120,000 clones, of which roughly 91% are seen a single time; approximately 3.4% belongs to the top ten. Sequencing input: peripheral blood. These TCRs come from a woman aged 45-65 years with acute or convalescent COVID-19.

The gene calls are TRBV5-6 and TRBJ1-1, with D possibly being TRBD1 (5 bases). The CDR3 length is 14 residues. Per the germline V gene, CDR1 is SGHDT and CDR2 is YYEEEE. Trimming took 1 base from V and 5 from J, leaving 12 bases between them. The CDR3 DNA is TGTGCCAGCAGCTTGCCGGGGGTCCGGACTGAAGCTTTCTTT. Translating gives CASSLPGVRTEAFF.

In DNA form, the CDR3 reads TGCGCCAGCAGGGGTCTAGCGGACAATGAGCAGTTCTTC. It translates to CASRGLADNEQFF. V and J are TRBV5-1 and TRBJ2-1; 7 positions match TRBD2. V dropped 5 bases and J dropped 5; count of bases not matched to a gene: 4. The germline V gene has CDR1 SGHRS and CDR2 YFSETQ. The CDR3 extends over 13 amino acids.

The CDR3, as DNA: TGTGCCAGTGCCGGACTAGCGGGCAAAGAGACCCAGTACTTC. Its protein is CASAGLAGKETQYF. V is TRBV19 and J is TRBJ2-5; TRBD2 agrees at 11 bases. J was trimmed by 3 bases and V by 8 bases; bases with no gene match: 5. Germline V lookup: CDR1 LNHDA, CDR2 SQIVND (reference sequence). CDR3 size: 14 residues.

CDR3 protein: CASSLISLQTEAFF. The CDR3 nucleotides are TGTGCCAGCAGTCTCATTTCATTGCAGACTGAAGCTTTCTTT. J is TRBJ1-1 and V is TRBV2; D not certain. The germline gives CDR1 SNHLY, CDR2 FYNNEI. V lost 5 bases to trimming and J lost 5 bases, with 15 bases between them. The CDR3 spans 14 residues.

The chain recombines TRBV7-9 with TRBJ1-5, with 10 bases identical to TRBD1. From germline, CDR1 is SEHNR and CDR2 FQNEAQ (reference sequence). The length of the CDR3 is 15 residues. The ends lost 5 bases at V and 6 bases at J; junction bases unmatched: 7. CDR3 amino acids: CASSDGTGAIQPQHF. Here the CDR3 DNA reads TGTGCCAGCAGCGACGGGACAGGGGCTATTCAGCCCCAGCATTTT.

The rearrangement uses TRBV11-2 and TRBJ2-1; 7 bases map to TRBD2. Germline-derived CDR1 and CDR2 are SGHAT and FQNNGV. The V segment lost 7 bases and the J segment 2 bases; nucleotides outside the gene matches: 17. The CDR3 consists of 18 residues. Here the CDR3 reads CASTPASGSRSAYNEQFF. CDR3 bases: TGTGCCAGCACCCCGGCTAGCGGTTCACGGAGCGCCTACAATGAGCAGTTCTTC.

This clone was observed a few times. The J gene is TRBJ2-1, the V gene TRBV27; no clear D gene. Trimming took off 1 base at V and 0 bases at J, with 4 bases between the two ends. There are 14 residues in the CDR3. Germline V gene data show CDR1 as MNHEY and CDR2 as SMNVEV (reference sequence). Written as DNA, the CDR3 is TGTGCCAGCAGTTTATGGAGCTCCTACAATGAGCAGTTCTTC. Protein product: CASSLWSSYNEQFF.

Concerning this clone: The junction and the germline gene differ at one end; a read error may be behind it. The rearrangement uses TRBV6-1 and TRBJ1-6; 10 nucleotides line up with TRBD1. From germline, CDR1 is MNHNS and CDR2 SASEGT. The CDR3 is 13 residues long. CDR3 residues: CASSEMKGTGAIF. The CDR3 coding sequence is TGTGCCAGCAGTGAAATGAAAGGGACAGGGGCCATCTTT.

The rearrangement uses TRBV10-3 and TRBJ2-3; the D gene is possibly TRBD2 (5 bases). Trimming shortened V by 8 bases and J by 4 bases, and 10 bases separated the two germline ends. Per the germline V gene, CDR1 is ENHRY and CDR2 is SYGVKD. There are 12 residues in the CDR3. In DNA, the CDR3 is TGTGCCATCGGGAGCTTGGCAGATACGCAGTATTTT. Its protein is CAIGSLADTQYF.

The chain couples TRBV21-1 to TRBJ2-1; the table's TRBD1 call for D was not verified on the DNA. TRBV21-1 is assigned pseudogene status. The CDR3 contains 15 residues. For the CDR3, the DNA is TGTGCCAGCAGGAAAACCGCCAGCTCCTACAATGAGCAGTTCTTC. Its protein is CASRKTASSYNEQFF.

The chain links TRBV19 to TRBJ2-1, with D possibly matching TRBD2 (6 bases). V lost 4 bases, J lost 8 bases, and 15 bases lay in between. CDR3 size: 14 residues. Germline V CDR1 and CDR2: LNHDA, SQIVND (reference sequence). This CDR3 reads CASSTGRGVDEQFF. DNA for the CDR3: TGTGCCAGTAGTACCGGACGCGGGGTCGATGAGCAGTTCTTC.

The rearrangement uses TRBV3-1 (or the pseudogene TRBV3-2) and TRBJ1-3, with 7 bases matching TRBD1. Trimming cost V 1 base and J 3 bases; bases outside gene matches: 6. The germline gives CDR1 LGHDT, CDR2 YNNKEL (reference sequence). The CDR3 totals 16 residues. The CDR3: CASSQARGHFGNTIYF. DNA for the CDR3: TGTGCCAGCAGCCAAGCTAGGGGGCATTTTGGAAACACCATATATTTT.

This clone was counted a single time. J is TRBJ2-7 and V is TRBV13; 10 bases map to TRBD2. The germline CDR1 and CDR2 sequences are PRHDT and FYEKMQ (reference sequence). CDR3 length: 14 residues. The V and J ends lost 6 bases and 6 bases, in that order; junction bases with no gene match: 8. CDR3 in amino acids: CASRLSGRAFEQYF. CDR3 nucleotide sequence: TGTGCCAGCAGGTTAAGCGGGAGGGCCTTCGAGCAGTACTTC.

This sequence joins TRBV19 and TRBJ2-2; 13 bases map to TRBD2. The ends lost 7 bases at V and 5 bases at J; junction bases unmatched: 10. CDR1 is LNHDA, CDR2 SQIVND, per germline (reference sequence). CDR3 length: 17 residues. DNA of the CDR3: TGTGCCAGTACCTTCGGACTAGCGGGAGTAGAGACCGGGGAGCTGTTTTTT. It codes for CASTFGLAGVETGELFF.

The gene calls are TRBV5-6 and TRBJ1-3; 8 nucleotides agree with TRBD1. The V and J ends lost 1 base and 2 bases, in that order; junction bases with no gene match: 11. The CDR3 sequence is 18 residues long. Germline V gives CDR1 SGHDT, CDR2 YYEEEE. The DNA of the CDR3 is TGTGCCAGCAGCTTGATTGCGGGGCAGGGGGCTCCTGGAAACACCATATATTTT. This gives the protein CASSLIAGQGAPGNTIYF.

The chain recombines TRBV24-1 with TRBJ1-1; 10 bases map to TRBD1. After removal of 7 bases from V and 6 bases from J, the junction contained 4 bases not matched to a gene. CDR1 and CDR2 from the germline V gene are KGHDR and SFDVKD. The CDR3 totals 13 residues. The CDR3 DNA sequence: TGTGCCACCAGGACAGGGGGCGAGTCTGAAGCTTTCTTT. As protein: CATRTGGESEAFF.

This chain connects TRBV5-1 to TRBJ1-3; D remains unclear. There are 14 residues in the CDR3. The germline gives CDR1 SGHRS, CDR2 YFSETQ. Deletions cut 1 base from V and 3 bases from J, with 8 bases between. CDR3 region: CASSLTADGNTIYF. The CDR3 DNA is TGCGCCAGCAGCTTGACAGCCGATGGAAACACCATATATTTT.

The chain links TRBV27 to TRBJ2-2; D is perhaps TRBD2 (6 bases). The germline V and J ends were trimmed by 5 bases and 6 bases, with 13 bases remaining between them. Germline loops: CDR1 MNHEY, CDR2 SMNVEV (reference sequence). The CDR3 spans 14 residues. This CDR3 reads CASSIGGIPGELFF. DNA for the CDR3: TGTGCCAGCAGTATAGGCGGGATTCCCGGGGAGCTGTTTTTT.

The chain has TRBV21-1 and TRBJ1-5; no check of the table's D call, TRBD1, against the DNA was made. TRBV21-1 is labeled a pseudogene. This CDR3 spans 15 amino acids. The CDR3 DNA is TGTGCCAGGGGGATGACAGAGAAAAGCAATCAGCCCCAGCATTTT. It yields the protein CARGMTEKSNQPQHF.

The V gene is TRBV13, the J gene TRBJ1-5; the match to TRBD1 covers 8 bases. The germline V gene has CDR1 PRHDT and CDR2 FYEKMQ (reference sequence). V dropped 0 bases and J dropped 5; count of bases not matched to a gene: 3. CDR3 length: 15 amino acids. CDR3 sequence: CASSLGTGVYQPQHF. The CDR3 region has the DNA TGTGCCAGCAGCTTAGGGACAGGGGTATATCAGCCCCAGCATTTT.